The TCR beta chain described here comes from a study of T-cell memory formation after mild COVID-19 (dated by TCRdb to 2020 to 2022). A note on the overall study: Most TCR sequence clusters were specific to one of the two donors. Longitudinal TCRalpha and TCRbeta repertoire sequencing tracked T-cell clones expanding and contracting after mild COVID-19 in two donors. Two young, previously healthy adult volunteers, one female and one male, were included in the cohort.

Here is what the overall study found, with its caveats: Some responding clones were detected in pre-infection memory, which suggested that pre-existing cross-reactive memory T cells had joined the SARS-CoV-2 response. Contracting CD4+ clones turned up mainly in the CM and EM memory subsets, whereas EMRA was where CD8+ clones were enriched. Whether the second-wave clones peaking on day 37 were SARS-CoV-2 specific was not confirmed. Balanced CD4/CD8 phenotypes were observed for clones contracting from day 15 to 85, whereas a bias towards CD4+ was observed for a second wave of clones expanding from day 15 to 37. Only a couple of mild cases were covered by the study, and larger cohorts that include severe cases with pre-infection samples were considered necessary.

Ficoll-Paque density gradient centrifugation was the method used to isolate PBMCs. This sample was sequenced with an Illumina NovaSeq 6000. cDNA libraries for TCRalpha and TCRbeta were prepared by 5'RACE using constant-segment primers, with sample barcodes and unique molecular identifiers added. Trizol reagent was used to extract RNA from every sample. Libraries were amplified in two PCR steps, with a second sample barcode and Illumina TruSeq adapters added in the second step. The libraries were sequenced on an Illumina NovaSeq using 2 x 150 bp paired-end reads. From the authors' description of their analysis: Reads were demultiplexed and collapsed into UMI-guided consensus sequences with migec v1.2.7. With mixcr v2.1.11, UMI consensuses were aligned to TRA and TRB V and J templates and assembled into clonotypes. Expanded or contracted clonotypes were those called significant by both edgeR and NoisET, with noise models trained on biological replicates. For edgeR calls, the thresholds were a false discovery rate-adjusted p below 0.01 and a log2 fold-change of 1. As an exploratory analysis of dynamics, max-normalized trajectories of the 1000 most abundant clonotypes were examined with PCA combined with hierarchical clustering. Each responding clone was given a CD4 or CD8 phenotype based on the CD4+ and CD8+ repertoires, which had been sequenced separately. TCRdb itself trimmed the public reads at Q25 with fastp, ran MiXCR and retained productive beta chains. Rows with a matching CDR3 protein are joined into one entry that keeps the most common DNA and genes. What appears here as the V and J calls and clone size reflects TCRdb's work, not the paper's. For this sample there are under 450,000 distinct CDR3 sequences; 23% appear just once. The top ten hold 10% to 15% of the sample.

A remark on this clonotype: The specificity of this receptor is unknown. One base away there is no much larger clone; base qualities are not given.

V is reduced by 2 bases and J by 4 bases, leaving a spacing of 8 bases between them. The germline V gene yields KGHSH for CDR1 and LQKENI for CDR2. CDR3 length: 13 amino acids, cysteine to phenylalanine. Of the read, only the CDR3 DNA is kept; its 39 bases are in frame from base 1. This TCR was sampled from an adult woman who had mild COVID-19 (a few samples of this study predate the infection). The sample titles of this study are shuffled in the database, so cell type and time point are left out; the donor was told from shared clones. The specimen was PBMCs or a T cell subset sorted from them (not recorded which). The chain couples TRBV18 to TRBJ1-1, with the D segment identity uncertain. The nucleotide sequence reads TGTGCCAGCTCACCAGTCCGGGGCACTGAAGCTTTCTTT. This sequence encodes CASSPVRGTEAFF.